Below, 4 T cell receptor beta chains from the same sample are listed, as sequenced in a study of CD8+CD57+ T cells in acquired aplastic anemia. The TCR beta profiling, which covered VDJ combination and CDR3 sequence, was carried out using genomic DNA as the template. Using its own MiXCR run on the reads, TCRdb lists one record per CDR3 protein. The profile shows about 180,000 distinct CDR3 sequences, approximately 48% of them singletons. CD8+CD57+ cell expansion had been shown by flow cytometry in patients chosen for sequencing. Specimen: sorted CD4+, CD8+, or CD8+CD57+ T cells (not recorded which) from PBMCs. The receptors derive from a human donor with aplastic anemia.

The chain employs TRBV2 and TRBJ1-1; no firm D call. The CDR3 extends over 14 amino acids. Trimming shortened V by 3 bases and J by 1 base, and 9 bases separated the two germline ends. The germline CDR1 and CDR2 sequences are SNHLY and FYNNEI. The CDR3 is CASSDLYQNTEAFF. CDR3 DNA: TGTGCCAGCAGTGATCTCTACCAGAACACTGAAGCTTTCTTT.

The chain has TRBV4-1 and TRBJ1-4, with TRBD1 matching over 9 bases. Germline CDR1 is MGHRA and CDR2 is YSYEKL. The junction had 7 bases not matched to a gene; V was cut back by 1 base and J by 7 bases. The CDR3 is 16 amino acids. CDR3 sequence reads: CASSQASGQGVEKLFF. CDR3 sequence (DNA): TGCGCCAGCAGCCAAGCTTCGGGACAGGGTGTTGAAAAACTGTTTTTT.

With regard to this clonotype: Possible read error: a much larger clone is one base away. The chain carries TRBV20-1 and TRBJ2-3; no definite D call. Per the germline V gene, CDR1 is DFQATT and CDR2 is SNEGSKA (reference sequence). The CDR3 is 15 residues long. Trimming cost V 5 bases and J 0 bases, with 15 bases left between them. The CDR3 region has the DNA TGCAGTGCTGGGCTGAGAGTGTTTAGCACAGATACGCAGTATTTT. The encoded protein is CSAGLRVFSTDTQYF.

This clonotype was observed a handful of times. The chain combines TRBV5-1 with TRBJ2-5, with 7 bases aligning to TRBD2. Near its end, the DNA agrees better with TRBJ2-7, so the J call may be wrong. CDR3 length equals 15 residues. Germline lookup yields CDR1 SGHRS and CDR2 YFSETQ. CDR3 protein: CASSPTAGARYEQYF. In nucleotides, the CDR3 is TGCGCCAGCAGCCCGACGGCGGGAGCTCGGTACGAGCAGTACTTC.